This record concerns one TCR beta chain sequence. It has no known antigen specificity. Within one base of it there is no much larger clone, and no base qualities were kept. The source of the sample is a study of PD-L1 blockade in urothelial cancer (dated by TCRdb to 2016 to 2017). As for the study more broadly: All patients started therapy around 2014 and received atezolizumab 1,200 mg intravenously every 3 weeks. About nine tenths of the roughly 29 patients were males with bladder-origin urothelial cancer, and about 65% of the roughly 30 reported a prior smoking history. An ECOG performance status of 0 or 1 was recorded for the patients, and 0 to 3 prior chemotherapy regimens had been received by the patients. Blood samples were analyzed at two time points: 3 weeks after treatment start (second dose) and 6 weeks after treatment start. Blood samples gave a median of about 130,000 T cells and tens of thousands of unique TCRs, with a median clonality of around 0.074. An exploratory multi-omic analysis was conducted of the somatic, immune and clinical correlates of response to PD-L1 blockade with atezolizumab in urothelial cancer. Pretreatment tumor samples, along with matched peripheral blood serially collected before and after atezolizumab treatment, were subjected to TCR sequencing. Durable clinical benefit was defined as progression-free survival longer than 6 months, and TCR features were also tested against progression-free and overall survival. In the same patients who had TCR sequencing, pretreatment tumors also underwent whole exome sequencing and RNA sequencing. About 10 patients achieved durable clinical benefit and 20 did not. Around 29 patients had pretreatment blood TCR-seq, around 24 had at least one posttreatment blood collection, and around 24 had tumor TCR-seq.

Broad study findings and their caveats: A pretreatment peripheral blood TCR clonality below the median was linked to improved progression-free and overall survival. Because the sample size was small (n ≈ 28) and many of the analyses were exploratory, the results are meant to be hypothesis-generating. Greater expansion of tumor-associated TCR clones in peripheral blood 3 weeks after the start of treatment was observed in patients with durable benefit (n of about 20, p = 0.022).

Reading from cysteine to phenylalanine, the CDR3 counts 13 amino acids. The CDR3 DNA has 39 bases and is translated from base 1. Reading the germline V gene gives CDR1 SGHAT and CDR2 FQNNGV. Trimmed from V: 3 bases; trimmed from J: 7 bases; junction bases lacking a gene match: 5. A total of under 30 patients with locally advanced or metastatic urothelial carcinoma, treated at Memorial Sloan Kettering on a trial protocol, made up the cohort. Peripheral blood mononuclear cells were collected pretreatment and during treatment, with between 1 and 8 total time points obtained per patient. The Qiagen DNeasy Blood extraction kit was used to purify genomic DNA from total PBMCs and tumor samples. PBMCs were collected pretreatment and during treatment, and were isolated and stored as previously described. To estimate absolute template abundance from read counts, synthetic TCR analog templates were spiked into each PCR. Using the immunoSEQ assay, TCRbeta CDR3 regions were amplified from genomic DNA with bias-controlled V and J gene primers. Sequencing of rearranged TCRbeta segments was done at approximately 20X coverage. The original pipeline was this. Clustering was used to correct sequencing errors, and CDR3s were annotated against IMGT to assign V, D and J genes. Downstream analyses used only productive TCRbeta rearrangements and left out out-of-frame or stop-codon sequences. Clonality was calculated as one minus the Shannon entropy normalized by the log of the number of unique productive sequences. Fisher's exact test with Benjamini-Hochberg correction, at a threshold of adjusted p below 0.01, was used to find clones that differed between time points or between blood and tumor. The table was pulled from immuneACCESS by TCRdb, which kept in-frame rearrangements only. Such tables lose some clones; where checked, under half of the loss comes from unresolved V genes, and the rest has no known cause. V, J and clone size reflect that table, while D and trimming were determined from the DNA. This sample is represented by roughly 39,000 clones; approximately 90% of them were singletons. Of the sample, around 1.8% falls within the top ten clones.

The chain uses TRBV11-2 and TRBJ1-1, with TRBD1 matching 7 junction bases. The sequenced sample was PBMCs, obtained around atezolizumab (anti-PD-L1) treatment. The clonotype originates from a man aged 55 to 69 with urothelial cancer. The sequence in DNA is TGTGCCAGCAGCTTTCCCGACAGGGTTGAAGCTTTCTTT. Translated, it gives CASSFPDRVEAFF.